The 28 T cell receptor beta chains below were found in one sample sequenced in a study of early T cells in non-severe SARS-CoV-2 infection (dated by TCRdb to 2020 to 2022). The method was 5' RACE. Sequencing was performed on a NextSeq 500. Using fastp trimming at Q25 and MiXCR clonotype assembly, TCRdb reanalyzed the public sequencing data and kept in-frame beta chains. Each CDR3 protein appears once, grouped with its most common genes and DNA. Recorded for this sample are 55,000 to 70,000 distinct CDR3 sequences; more than 9% of them occurred a single time. The ten top clones hold more than 1.5% of the sample. The sequenced sample was whole blood. Receptors were obtained from an adult who was a healthcare worker with PCR-confirmed SARS-CoV-2 infection or an uninfected control (not recorded which).

Details on this clonotype: This may arise from a read error, as a much more abundant clone is one base away. The chain is built from TRBV6-2 or TRBV6-3 and TRBJ2-2, with D possibly TRBD2 on 5 matching bases. The CDR3 loop spans 17 amino acids. CDR1 and CDR2 from the germline V gene are MNHEY and SVGEGT. The CDR3 nucleotides read TGTGTCAGCAGTTACTCGCCCAGGACCGGGGTTAACGGGGAGCTGTTTTTT. Protein sequence: CVSSYSPRTGVNGELFF.

This clonotype was observed many times. The V call is TRBV6-5, the J call TRBJ1-1; D is unclear. Germline assignment: CDR1 MNHEY and CDR2 SVGAGI. This CDR3 is 15 amino acids long. V was shortened by 2 bases and J by 2 bases, with 12 bases between the two germline ends. The CDR3 coding sequence is TGTGCCAGCAGTTACCTGTGGCGGGGAAACACTGAAGCTTTCTTT. It translates to CASSYLWRGNTEAFF.

For this clonotype: A much larger clone lies a single base off, so this may be a read error. The V call is TRBV12-3 or TRBV12-4, the J call TRBJ2-2; weak D call: TRBD1 (6 bases). CDR3 length equals 13 residues. CDR3 DNA: TGTCCCAGCAGACTACAGGGAACCGGGGAGCTGTTTTTT. Translating it yields CPSRLQGTGELFF.

This clonotype was detected a few times. The chain employs TRBV6-2 or TRBV6-3 and TRBJ2-5; D is possibly TRBD2 (5 bases). Trimming shortened V by 2 bases and J by 5 bases, and 15 bases separated the two germline ends. The CDR3 runs 15 residues. Germline V gene lookup returns CDR1 MNHEY and CDR2 SVGEGT. The CDR3 DNA is TGTGCCAGCAGTTACACCTTCGGGATCGGGGAGACCCAGTACTTC. The encoded protein is CASSYTFGIGETQYF.

At least ten counts were recorded for this clonotype. The chain couples TRBV20-1 to TRBJ2-5, with 10 bases aligning to TRBD2. Germline V CDR1 and CDR2: DFQATT, SNEGSKA (reference sequence). Germline trimming cut 6 bases from V and 6 bases from J; bases unmatched to any gene: 13. CDR3 length: 15 amino acids. CDR3 bases: TGCAGTGCAAAGAACCTAGCGGGGGACACTAAGACCCAGTACTTC. This encodes CSAKNLAGDTKTQYF.

The genes are TRBV27 and TRBJ2-1; D might be TRBD1 (6 bases). CDR3 size: 17 residues. Germline V gives CDR1 MNHEY, CDR2 SMNVEV (reference sequence). Trimming took off 10 bases at V and 0 bases at J, with 22 bases between the two ends. The DNA of the CDR3 is TGTGCCACCGCTCGAGGGGGTTTCACCCTCTCCTACAATGAGCAGTTCTTC. Translating it yields CATARGGFTLSYNEQFF.

In this sample, this clonotype turned up many times. The chain carries TRBV7-9 and TRBJ1-2, with D unclear. In germline, CDR1 is SEHNR, CDR2 FQNEAQ (reference sequence). Trimming took off 3 bases at V and 6 bases at J, with 5 bases between the two ends. The CDR3 runs 11 residues. Here the CDR3 reads CASSFYDGYTF. DNA for the CDR3: TGTGCCAGCAGCTTTTACGATGGCTACACCTTC.

In this sample, this clonotype turned up many times. The chain combines TRBV12-3 or TRBV12-4 with TRBJ1-5; 9 bases match TRBD1. The CDR3 runs to 14 residues. Trimming at V came to 6 bases and at J to 7 bases, leaving 7 bases not matched to a gene. CDR3 in DNA: TGTGCCAGCAGGGGACAGGGTGGTAAGCAGCCCCAGCATTTT. Its translation: CASRGQGGKQPQHF.

V is TRBV30 and J is TRBJ2-5, with 13 nucleotides matching TRBD2. V gave up 3 bases and J gave up 5 bases; unmatched junction bases: 6. CDR1 GTSNPN and CDR2 SVGIG come from the germline V gene (reference sequence). The CDR3 totals 15 residues. CDR3 residues: CAWRTSGGARETQYF. CDR3 DNA sequence: TGTGCCTGGAGAACTAGCGGGGGGGCTCGGGAGACCCAGTACTTC. Based on the CDR3 plus reference TRBV30 and TRBJ2-5, the full variable domain is SQTIHQWPATLVQPVGSPLSLECTVEGTSNPNLYWYRQAAGRGLQLLFYSVGIGQISSEVPQNLSASRPQDRQFILSSKKLLLSDSGFYLCAWRTSGGARETQYFGPGTRLLVL.

This chain uses TRBV20-1 with TRBJ2-5, with D maybe TRBD2 (5 bases). The V gene's germline CDR1 is DFQATT and CDR2 SNEGSKA (reference sequence). V lost 3 bases, J lost 10 bases, and 15 bases lay in between. The CDR3 has 12 amino acids. The CDR3 loop is CSARVLATGQYF. Here the CDR3 DNA reads TGCAGTGCTAGGGTCCTAGCTACGGGCCAGTACTTC.

The rearrangement joins TRBV7-6 to TRBJ2-2; TRBD2 matches 8 bases. The CDR3 has 18 residues. Germline lookup yields CDR1 SGHVS and CDR2 FNYEAQ. V gave up 2 bases and J gave up 4 bases; unmatched junction bases: 12. This chain's CDR3 is CASSLFPPGGGTTGELFF. Here the CDR3 DNA reads TGTGCCAGCAGCTTATTCCCCCCCGGGGGGGGTACCACCGGGGAGCTGTTTTTT.

The CDR3 loop is CASSPGGREQPQHF. The CDR3 region has the DNA TGTGCCAGCTCACCGGGCGGTAGAGAACAGCCCCAGCATTTT. V and J are TRBV18 and TRBJ1-5; D is uncertain. CDR1 is KGHSH and CDR2 is LQKENI in the germline V gene. This CDR3 region has 14 residues. V lost 3 bases to trimming and J lost 7 bases, with 13 bases between them.

The V gene is TRBV11-2, the J gene TRBJ1-2; D is perhaps TRBD1 (5 bases). The CDR3 contains 15 residues. Trimming removed 4 bases at V and 4 bases at J, with 16 bases between. Germline V CDR1 and CDR2: SGHAT, FQNNGV. CDR3 nucleotide sequence: TGTGCCAGCAGCTCCGGACATCCCGGTGGCTATGGCTACACCTTC. This translates into CASSSGHPGGYGYTF.

V and J are TRBV11-2 and TRBJ2-1; 9 positions agree with TRBD1. Germline CDR1 and CDR2: SGHAT and FQNNGV. The length of the CDR3 is 20 residues. V trimming: 1 base; J trimming: 1 base; junction bases outside the gene matches: 14. The CDR3 region is CASSLAFGLWGTGSYNEQFF. CDR3 nucleotide sequence: TGTGCCAGCAGCTTAGCTTTTGGACTATGGGGGACAGGGTCCTACAATGAGCAGTTCTTC.

This clonotype was observed many times. This chain uses TRBV25-1 with TRBJ2-1, with 7 bases matching TRBD1. With V trimmed by 4 bases and J by 5 bases, 17 bases remained unmatched. Per germline, CDR1 MGHDK and CDR2 SYGVNS. This CDR3 has 18 residues. The CDR3 sequence is CASSALPDRVNLHNEQFF. CDR3 DNA: TGTGCCAGCAGTGCACTACCCGACAGGGTTAATCTACACAATGAGCAGTTCTTC.

The table lists this clonotype with a few counts. The chain joins TRBV11-2 to TRBJ2-5, with 8 bases identical to TRBD2. Trimming at V came to 4 bases and at J to 5 bases, leaving 9 bases not matched to a gene. This CDR3 spans 15 amino acids. Germline V gene data show CDR1 as SGHAT and CDR2 as FQNNGV. In DNA, the CDR3 is TGTGCCAGCAGCTCCACGGGGGGGGCGGTGGAGACCCAGTACTTC. As protein: CASSSTGGAVETQYF.

The gene calls are TRBV7-2 and TRBJ2-3; 9 bases agree with TRBD2. V trimming: 1 base; J trimming: 0 bases; junction bases outside the gene matches: 8. Germline V gene sequence: CDR1 SGHTA, CDR2 FQGNSA. The CDR3 is made up of 18 amino acids. As DNA, the CDR3 is TGTGCCAGCAGCTTAGAGCTAGCGGGGAGCCTAAGCACAGATACGCAGTATTTT. Amino acid sequence: CASSLELAGSLSTDTQYF.

This chain uses TRBV5-6 with TRBJ2-1; D is perhaps TRBD1 or TRBD2 (5 bases each). Germline lookup yields CDR1 SGHDT and CDR2 YYEEEE. CDR3 length: 14 residues. V was pared by 5 bases and J by 2 bases, with 11 bases between. CDR3 sequence: CASRVGETYNEQFF. In DNA, the CDR3 is TGTGCCAGCAGAGTGGGGGAGACCTACAATGAGCAGTTCTTC.

The chain links TRBV27 to TRBJ2-1, with no clear D. Trimming stripped 2 bases from V and 4 bases from J, with 12 bases between. Germline lookup yields CDR1 MNHEY and CDR2 SMNVEV (reference sequence). This CDR3 region has 15 residues. The CDR3 protein is CASSLISGLYNEQFF. The CDR3 coding sequence is TGTGCCAGCAGTTTAATTTCCGGGCTGTACAATGAGCAGTTCTTC.

This clonotype has a count of ten or more. The chain recombines TRBV7-2 with TRBJ1-5, with D perhaps matching TRBD1 (6 bases). CDR3 size: 14 residues. CDR1 is SGHTA and CDR2 is FQGNSA in the germline V gene. With 5 bases removed from V and 9 bases from J, the gap between germline ends came to 17 bases. The CDR3 reads CASSLTGPGRPQHF. The CDR3 nucleotides are TGTGCCAGCAGCCTGACAGGACCGGGGAGGCCCCAGCATTTT.

The rearrangement joins TRBV12-3 or TRBV12-4 to TRBJ2-7; D might be TRBD1 (6 bases). With 6 bases removed from V and 3 bases from J, the gap between germline ends came to 9 bases. The CDR3 sequence is 12 residues long. This chain's CDR3 is CASSPDSYEQYF. The CDR3, as DNA: TGTGCCAGCAGCCCGGACAGCTACGAGCAGTACTTC.

This clonotype appeared many times. J is TRBJ1-1 and V is TRBV7-8, with D hard to call. The CDR3 runs to 15 residues. V was pared by 5 bases and J by 2 bases, with 15 bases between. CDR1 SGHVS and CDR2 FQNEAQ come from the germline V gene. The CDR3 DNA is TGTGCCAGCAGCGGAGCGGGCAGAGTCAACACTGAAGCTTTCTTT. It codes for CASSGAGRVNTEAFF.

The chain joins TRBV6-6 to TRBJ2-3; 11 bases align to TRBD2. The CDR3 extends over 16 amino acids. The germline gives CDR1 MNHNY, CDR2 SVGAGI (reference sequence). V lost 6 bases to trimming and J lost 2 bases; unmatched junction nucleotides: 7. DNA for the CDR3: TGTGCCAGCAGACCCGGGACTAGCGGATACACAGATACGCAGTATTTT. Protein: CASRPGTSGYTDTQYF.

V usage is TRBV20-1 and J usage is TRBJ2-5; weak D call: TRBD2 (6 bases). From germline, CDR1 is DFQATT and CDR2 SNEGSKA (reference sequence). Trimming stripped 2 bases from V and 4 bases from J, with 14 bases between. The CDR3 has 14 amino acids. CDR3 sequence (DNA): TGCAGTGCTAGACTAGCGAACGTCCGAGAGACCCAGTACTTC. Its translation: CSARLANVRETQYF.

This clonotype was detected many times. The chain employs TRBV2 and TRBJ1-5, with 8 bases fitting TRBD1. V shed 6 bases, J shed 3 bases, and the junction held 7 bases outside the gene matches. The CDR3 extends over 15 amino acids. Germline V gives CDR1 SNHLY, CDR2 FYNNEI. This CDR3 is CASSDRGSFNQPQHF. The DNA of the CDR3 is TGTGCCAGCAGCGACAGGGGCTCCTTCAATCAGCCCCAGCATTTT.

This chain uses TRBV4-1 with TRBJ1-6; D uncertain. CDR3 size: 12 residues. V lost 5 bases, J lost 6 bases, and 5 bases lay in between. Germline V gene data show CDR1 as MGHRA and CDR2 as YSYEKL. The CDR3: CASSDANSPLHF. The CDR3, as DNA: TGCGCCAGCAGCGACGCTAATTCACCCCTCCACTTT.

The rearrangement joins TRBV20-1 to TRBJ2-7; D unresolved. Per the germline V gene, CDR1 is DFQATT and CDR2 is SNEGSKA (reference sequence). Trimming stripped 4 bases from V and 2 bases from J, with 15 bases between. The CDR3 consists of 14 residues. In nucleotides, the CDR3 is TGCAGTGCTACGACCCCAGGTGGAGCCTACGAGCAGTACTTC. It translates to CSATTPGGAYEQYF.

This clonotype was detected many times. The V call is TRBV19, the J call TRBJ2-7, with D uncertain. The CDR3 is 10 amino acids. Trimming took 9 bases from V and 3 from J, leaving 6 bases between them. Germline assignment: CDR1 LNHDA and CDR2 SQIVND (reference sequence). The CDR3 region is CASPIYEQYF. The CDR3, as DNA: TGTGCCAGCCCTATCTACGAGCAGTACTTC.